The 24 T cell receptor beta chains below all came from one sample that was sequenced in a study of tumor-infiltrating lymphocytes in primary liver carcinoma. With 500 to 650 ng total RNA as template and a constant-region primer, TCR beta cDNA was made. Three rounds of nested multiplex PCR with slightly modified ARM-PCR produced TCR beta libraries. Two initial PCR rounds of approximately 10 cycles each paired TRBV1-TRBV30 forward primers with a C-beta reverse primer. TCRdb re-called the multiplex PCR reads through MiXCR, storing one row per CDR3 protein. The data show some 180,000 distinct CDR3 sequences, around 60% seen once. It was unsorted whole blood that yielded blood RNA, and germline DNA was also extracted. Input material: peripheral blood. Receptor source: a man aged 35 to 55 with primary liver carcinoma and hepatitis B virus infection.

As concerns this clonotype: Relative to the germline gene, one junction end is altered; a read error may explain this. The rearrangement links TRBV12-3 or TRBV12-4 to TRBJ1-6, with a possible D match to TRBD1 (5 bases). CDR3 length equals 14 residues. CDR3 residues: CASSLVRDNLPLHF. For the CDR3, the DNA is TGTGCCAGCAGTTTGGTCAGGGATAATTTACCCCTCCACTTT.

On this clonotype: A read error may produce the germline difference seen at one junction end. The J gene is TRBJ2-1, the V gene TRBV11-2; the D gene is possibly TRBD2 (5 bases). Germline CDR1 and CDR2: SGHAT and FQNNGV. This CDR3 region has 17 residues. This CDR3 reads CASNLIHGPSTYNEHFF. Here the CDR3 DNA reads TGTGCCAGCAACTTAATTCACGGTCCTAGCACCTACAATGAGCACTTCTTC.

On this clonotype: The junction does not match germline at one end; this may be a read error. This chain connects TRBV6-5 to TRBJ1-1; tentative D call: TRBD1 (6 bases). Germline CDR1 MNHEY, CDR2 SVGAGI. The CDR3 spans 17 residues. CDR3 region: CSSSYSFGDTVNTEAFF. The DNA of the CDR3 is TGTTCCAGCAGTTACTCCTTCGGGGACACGGTGAACACTGAAGCTTTCTTT.

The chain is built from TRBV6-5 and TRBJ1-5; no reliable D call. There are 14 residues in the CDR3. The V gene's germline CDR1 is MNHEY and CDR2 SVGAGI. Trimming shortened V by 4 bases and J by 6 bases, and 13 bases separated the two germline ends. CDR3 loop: CASSSREGVQPQHF. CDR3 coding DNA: TGTGCCAGCAGTTCTCGTGAGGGCGTTCAGCCCCAGCATTTT.

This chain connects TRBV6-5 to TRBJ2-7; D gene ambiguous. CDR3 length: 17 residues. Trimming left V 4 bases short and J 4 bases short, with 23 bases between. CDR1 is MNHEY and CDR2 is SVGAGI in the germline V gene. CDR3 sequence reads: CASSCSSSRSSSYEQYF. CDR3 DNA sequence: TGTGCCAGCAGTTGCTCGAGTAGCAGAAGTTCGAGTTACGAGCAGTACTTC.

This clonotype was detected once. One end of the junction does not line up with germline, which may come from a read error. CDR3 in amino acids: CASSAGTSGSVREQHF. Here the CDR3 DNA reads TGTGCCAGCAGTGCCGGGACTAGCGGGAGTGTAAGGGAGCAGCACTTC. J is TRBJ2-7 and V is TRBV6-1, with 14 bases identical to TRBD2. The germline V gene has CDR1 MNHNS and CDR2 SASEGT. The CDR3 runs 16 residues.

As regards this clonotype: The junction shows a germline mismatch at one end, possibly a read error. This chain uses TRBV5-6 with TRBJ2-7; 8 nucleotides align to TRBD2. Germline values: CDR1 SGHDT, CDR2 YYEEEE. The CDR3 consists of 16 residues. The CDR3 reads CAGSLPPGGYSYEQYF. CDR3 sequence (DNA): TGTGCCGGCAGTCTTCCCCCGGGAGGGTACTCCTACGAGCAGTACTTC.

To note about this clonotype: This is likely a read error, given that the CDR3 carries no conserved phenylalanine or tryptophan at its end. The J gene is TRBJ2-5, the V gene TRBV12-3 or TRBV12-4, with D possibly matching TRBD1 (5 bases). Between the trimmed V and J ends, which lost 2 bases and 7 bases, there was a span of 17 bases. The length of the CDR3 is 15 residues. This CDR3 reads CASSLRARQKGTQYL. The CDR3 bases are TGTGCCAGCAGTTTAAGGGCTCGACAGAAGGGGACCCAGTACTTA.

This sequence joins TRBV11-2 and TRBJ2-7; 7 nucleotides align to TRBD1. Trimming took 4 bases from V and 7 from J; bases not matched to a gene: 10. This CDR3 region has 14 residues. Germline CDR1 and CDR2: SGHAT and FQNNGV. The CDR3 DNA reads TGTGCCAGCAGCTCGAGTCAGGGGGAGTATGAGCAGTACTTC. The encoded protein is CASSSSQGEYEQYF.

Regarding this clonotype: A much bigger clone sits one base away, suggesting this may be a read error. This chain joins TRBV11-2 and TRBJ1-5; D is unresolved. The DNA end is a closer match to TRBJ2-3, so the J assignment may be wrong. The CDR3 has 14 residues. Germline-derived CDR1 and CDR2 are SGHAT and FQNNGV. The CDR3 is CASSLDGNNQPQYF. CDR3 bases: TGTGCCAGCAGCTTAGACGGCAACAATCAGCCCCAGTATTTT.

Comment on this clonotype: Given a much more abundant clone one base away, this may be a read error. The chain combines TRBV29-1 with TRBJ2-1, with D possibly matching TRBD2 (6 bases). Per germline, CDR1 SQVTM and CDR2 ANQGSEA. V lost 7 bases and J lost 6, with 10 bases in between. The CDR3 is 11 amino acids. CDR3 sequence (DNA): TGCAGCGCCGGGACTCTCAATGAGCAGTTCTTC. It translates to CSAGTLNEQFF.

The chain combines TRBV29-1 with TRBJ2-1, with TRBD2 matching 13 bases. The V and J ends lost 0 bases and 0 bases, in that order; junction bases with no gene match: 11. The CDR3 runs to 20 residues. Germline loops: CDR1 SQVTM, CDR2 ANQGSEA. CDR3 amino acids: CSVEDVGTSGVISSYNEQFF. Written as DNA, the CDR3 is TGCAGCGTTGAAGATGTCGGGACTAGCGGGGTCATTAGCTCCTACAATGAGCAGTTCTTC.

As DNA, the CDR3 is TGTGCCAGTAGCCCGATGGACAGGGGAAGCTACGAGCAGTACTTC. Protein product: CASSPMDRGSYEQYF. The chain couples TRBV11-2 to TRBJ2-7; 9 nucleotides line up with TRBD1. J was trimmed by 3 bases and V by 9 bases; bases with no gene match: 12. In germline, CDR1 is SGHAT, CDR2 FQNNGV. This CDR3 comprises 15 residues.

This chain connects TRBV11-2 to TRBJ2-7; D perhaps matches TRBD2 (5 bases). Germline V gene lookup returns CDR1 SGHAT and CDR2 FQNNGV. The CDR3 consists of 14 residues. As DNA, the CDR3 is TGTGTCAGTAGCTTAGTAGGCGGCGGGCGCGAGCAGTACTTC. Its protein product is CVSSLVGGGREQYF.

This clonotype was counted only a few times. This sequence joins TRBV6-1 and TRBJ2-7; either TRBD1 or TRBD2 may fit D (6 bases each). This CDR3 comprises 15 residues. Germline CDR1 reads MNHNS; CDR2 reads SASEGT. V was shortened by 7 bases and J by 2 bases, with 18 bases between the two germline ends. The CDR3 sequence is CASTRGQGGTYEQYF. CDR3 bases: TGTGCCAGCACCCGGGGGCAGGGAGGAACCTACGAGCAGTACTTC.

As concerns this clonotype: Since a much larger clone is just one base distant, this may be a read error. The CDR3 loop reads CASSAPRFYEQYF. For the CDR3, the DNA is TGTGCCAGCAGCGCCCCGAGGTTCTACGAGCAGTACTTC. The chain combines TRBV7-9 with TRBJ2-7; D is ambiguous. Germline CDR1 is SEHNR and CDR2 is FQNEAQ (reference sequence). Trimming left V 5 bases short and J 3 bases short, with 11 bases between. CDR3 length: 13 residues. Full variable domain (remainder filled in from reference TRBV7-9 and TRBJ2-7): DTGVSQNPRHKITKRGQNVTFRCDPISEHNRLYWYRQTLGQGPEFLTYFQNEAQLEKSRLLSDRFSAERPKGSFSTLEIQRTEQGDSAMYLCASSAPRFYEQYFGPGTRLTVT.

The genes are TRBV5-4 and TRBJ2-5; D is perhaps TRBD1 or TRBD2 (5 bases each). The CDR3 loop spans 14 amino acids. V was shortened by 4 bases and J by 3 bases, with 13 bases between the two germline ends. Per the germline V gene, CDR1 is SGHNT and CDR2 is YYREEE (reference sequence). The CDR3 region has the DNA TGTGCCAGCAGCCCCGGAGGCAGGGAAGAGACCCAGTACTTC. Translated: CASSPGGREETQYF. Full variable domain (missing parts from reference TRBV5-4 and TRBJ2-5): ETGVTQSPTHLIKTRGQQVTLRCSSQSGHNTVSWYQQALGQGPQFIFQYYREEENGRGNFPPRFSGLQFPNYSSELNVNALELDDSALYLCASSPGGREETQYFGPGTRLLVL.

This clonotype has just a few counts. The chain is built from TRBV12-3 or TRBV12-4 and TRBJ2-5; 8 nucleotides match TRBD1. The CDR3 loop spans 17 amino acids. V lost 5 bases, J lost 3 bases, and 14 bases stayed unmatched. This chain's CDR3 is CASSPPGGGRKEETQYF. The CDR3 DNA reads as TGTGCCAGCAGTCCACCAGGGGGCGGACGTAAGGAAGAGACCCAGTACTTC.

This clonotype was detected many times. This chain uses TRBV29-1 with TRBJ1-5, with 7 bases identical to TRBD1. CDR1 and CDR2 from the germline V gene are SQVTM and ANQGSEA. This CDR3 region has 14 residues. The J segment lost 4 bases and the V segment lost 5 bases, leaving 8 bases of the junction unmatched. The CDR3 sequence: CSVNTGVGNQPQHF. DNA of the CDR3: TGCAGCGTTAACACAGGGGTAGGAAATCAGCCCCAGCATTTT.

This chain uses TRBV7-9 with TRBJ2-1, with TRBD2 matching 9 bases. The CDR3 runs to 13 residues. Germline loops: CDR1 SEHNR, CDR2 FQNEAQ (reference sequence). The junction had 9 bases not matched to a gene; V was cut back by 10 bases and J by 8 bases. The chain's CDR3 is CATGASGKDEQFF. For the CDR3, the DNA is TGTGCCACCGGCGCTAGCGGGAAGGATGAGCAGTTCTTC.

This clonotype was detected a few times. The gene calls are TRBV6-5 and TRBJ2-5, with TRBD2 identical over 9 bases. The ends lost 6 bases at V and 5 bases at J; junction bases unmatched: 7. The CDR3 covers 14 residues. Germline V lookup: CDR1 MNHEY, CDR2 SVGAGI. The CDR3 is CASRSAGGLETQYF. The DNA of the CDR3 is TGTGCCAGCAGGTCGGCGGGAGGGCTGGAGACCCAGTACTTC.

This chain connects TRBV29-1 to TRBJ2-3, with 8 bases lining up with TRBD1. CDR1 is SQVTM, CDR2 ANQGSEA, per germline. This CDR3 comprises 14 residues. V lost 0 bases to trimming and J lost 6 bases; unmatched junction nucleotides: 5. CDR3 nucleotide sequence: TGCAGCGTTGAAGATCCCGCAGGGGGCGATACGCAGTATTTT. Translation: CSVEDPAGGDTQYF.

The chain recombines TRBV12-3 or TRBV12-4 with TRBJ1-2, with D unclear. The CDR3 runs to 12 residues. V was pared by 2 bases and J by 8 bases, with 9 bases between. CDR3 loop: CASSLNRGGYTF. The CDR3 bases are TGTGCCAGCAGTTTAAATCGAGGAGGCTACACCTTC.

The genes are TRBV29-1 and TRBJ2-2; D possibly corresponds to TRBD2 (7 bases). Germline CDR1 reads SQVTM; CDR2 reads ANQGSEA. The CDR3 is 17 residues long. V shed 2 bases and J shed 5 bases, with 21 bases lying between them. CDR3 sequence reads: CSVEKEGRGAYTGELFF. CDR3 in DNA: TGCAGCGTTGAAAAGGAGGGACGGGGGGCGTATACCGGGGAGCTGTTTTTT.